The 8 T cell receptor beta chains below come from one sample, sequenced in a study of shared clonotypes between healthy human individuals. CD45RO-negative, CCR7-selected cells formed the naive CD8 fraction, which excluded terminally differentiated effector memory CD45RA+ cells. Method: immunoSEQ multiplex PCR; TCRdb's copy keeps in-frame clones and lacks some. Of about 2,200,000 clones listed, approximately 94% are singletons. Material for sequencing was naive CD8+ T cells from PBMCs. These receptors all come from a man aged 18 to 30 in good health. Some clones in this sample may be carry-over from other donors' samples.

The rearrangement joins TRBV19 to TRBJ2-7; 8 nucleotides agree with TRBD1. Germline loops: CDR1 LNHDA, CDR2 SQIVND (reference sequence). The CDR3 is made up of 16 amino acids. J lost 2 bases, V lost 3 bases, and 9 bases had no gene match. The CDR3 DNA is TGTGCCAGTAGTATCCGACAGGGGCTATTACCCTACGAGCAGTACTTC. Translated, it gives CASSIRQGLLPYEQYF.

The J gene is TRBJ2-2, the V gene TRBV9, with a tentative D call TRBD2 (5 bases). V dropped 4 bases and J dropped 6 bases, with 19 bases sitting between them. The CDR3 has 16 amino acids. Germline V CDR1 and CDR2: SGDLS, YYNGEE. CDR3 DNA: TGTGCCAGCAGCAAAGACGAGGGAGCGTTAGCCGGGGAGCTGTTTTTT. Translation: CASSKDEGALAGELFF. The entire variable domain, with the rest obtained from reference TRBV9 and TRBJ2-2, is as follows: DSGVTQTPKHLITATGQRVTLRCSPRSGDLSVYWYQQSLDQGLQFLIQYYNGEERAKGNILERFSAQQFPDLHSELNLSSLELGDSALYFCASSKDEGALAGELFFGEGSRLTVL.

A single count supports this clone. The V call is TRBV2, the J call TRBJ1-2; D not resolved. Between the trimmed V and J ends, which lost 7 bases and 1 base, there was a span of 4 bases. The germline gives CDR1 SNHLY, CDR2 FYNNEI. This CDR3 is built from 11 residues. The CDR3 here is CASKVNYGYTF. The CDR3 nucleotides read TGTGCCAGCAAGGTTAACTATGGCTACACCTTC.

This clone was detected once. Other DNA sequences of this sample code for an identical CDR3. The V gene is TRBV5-1, the J gene TRBJ1-2; TRBD1 might be the D (6 bases). CDR1 and CDR2 from the germline V gene are SGHRS and YFSETQ. This CDR3 is 13 amino acids long. The V gene lost 0 bases and the J gene lost 6 bases, with 9 bases spanning the gap. This CDR3 is CASSLAGGDGYTF. In DNA form, the CDR3 reads TGCGCCAGCAGCTTGGCCGGGGGCGATGGCTACACCTTC.

The V call is TRBV27, the J call TRBJ2-7; TRBD1 matches at 8 bases. CDR3 length: 15 residues. The V segment lost 5 bases and the J segment 1 base; nucleotides outside the gene matches: 7. CDR1 is MNHEY, CDR2 SMNVEV, per germline (reference sequence). CDR3 sequence: CASSLRTGKSYEQYF. As DNA, the CDR3 is TGTGCCAGCAGTCTCAGGACAGGGAAGTCCTACGAGCAGTACTTC.

The chain recombines TRBV6-6 with TRBJ2-7; no firm D call. This CDR3 has 14 amino acids. Trimming shortened V by 2 bases and J by 3 bases, and 11 bases separated the two germline ends. The V gene's germline CDR1 is MNHNY and CDR2 SVGAGI (reference sequence). The CDR3 DNA is TGTGCCAGCAGTTACGCACAACTTATCTACGAGCAGTACTTC. This encodes CASSYAQLIYEQYF.

Note on this clone: Within the sample, other DNA sequences also encode this same CDR3. The chain has TRBV27 and TRBJ2-7; 7 bases are a match to TRBD1. The germline CDR1 and CDR2 sequences are MNHEY and SMNVEV (reference sequence). The V segment lost 5 bases and the J segment 4 bases; nucleotides outside the gene matches: 11. The CDR3 is 15 amino acids. In DNA, the CDR3 is TGTGCCAGCAGTCAGAGACAGGGTCCATCTTACGAGCAGTACTTC. Protein sequence: CASSQRQGPSYEQYF.

This clone was seen just once. The rearrangement joins TRBV4-1 to TRBJ1-1; TRBD1 agrees at 10 bases. The CDR3 extends over 19 amino acids. Per the germline V gene, CDR1 is MGHRA and CDR2 is YSYEKL. V gave up 4 bases and J gave up 0 bases; unmatched junction bases: 14. CDR3 region: CASSRVPGQGPRMNTEAFF. The CDR3 region has the DNA TGCGCCAGCAGCCGAGTACCGGGACAGGGGCCAAGAATGAACACTGAAGCTTTCTTT.